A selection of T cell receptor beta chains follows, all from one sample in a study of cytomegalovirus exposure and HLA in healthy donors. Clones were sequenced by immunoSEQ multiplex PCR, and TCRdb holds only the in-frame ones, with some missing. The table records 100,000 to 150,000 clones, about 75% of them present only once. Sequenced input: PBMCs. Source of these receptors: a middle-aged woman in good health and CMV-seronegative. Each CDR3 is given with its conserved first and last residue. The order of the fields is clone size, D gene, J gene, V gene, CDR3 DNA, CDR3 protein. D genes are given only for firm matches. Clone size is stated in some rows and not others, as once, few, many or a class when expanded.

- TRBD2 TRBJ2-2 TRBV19 TGTGCCAGTAGTCATGGACTAGCGGGGGGCCCGAACACCGGGGAGCTGTTTTTT CASSHGLAGGPNTGELFF
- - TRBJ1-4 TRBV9 TGTGCCAGCAGCCCCCGACTCGGTGAGGTTGCCGCAACTAATGAAAAACTGTTTTTT CASSPRLGEVAATNEKLFF
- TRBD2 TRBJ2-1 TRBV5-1 TGCGCCAGCGGCCAAGGGACTAGCGGGGGAAACTTCGCTGGGCTCTTC CASGQGTSGGNFAGLF
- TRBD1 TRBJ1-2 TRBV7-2 TGTGCCAGCAGCTTAGGAGGCAGGGGGCCTTCAAACTATGGCTACACCTTC CASSLGGRGPSNYGYTF
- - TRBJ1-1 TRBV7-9 TGTGCCAGCAGCTTTATTGAGGGCACTGAAGCTTTCTTT CASSFIEGTEAFF
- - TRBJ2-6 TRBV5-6 TGTGCCAGCAGCTCTAGGAGGACTGGGGCCAACGTCCTGACTTTC CASSSRRTGANVLTF
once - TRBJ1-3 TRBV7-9 TGTGCCAGCAGCCCTCAGGGGAAGTTTGGAAACACCATATATTTT CASSPQGKFGNTIYF
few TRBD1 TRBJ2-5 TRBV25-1 TGTGCCAGCAGCCATATGGGACAGGGGAGGAGGGAGACCCAGTACTTC CASSHMGQGRRETQYF
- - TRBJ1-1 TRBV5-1 TGCGCCAGCAGCATAGAGGGCACAAGGAGGACGGCTGAAGCTTTCTTT CASSIEGTRRTAEAFF
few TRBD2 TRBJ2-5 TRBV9 TGTGCCAGCAGCCTCCCAACGGGGGGTCCACGGGAGACCCAGTACTTC CASSLPTGGPRETQYF
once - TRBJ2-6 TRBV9 TGTGCCAGCAGCGAGGGGATGCGGATCGGAGGGGCCAACGTCCTGACTTTC CASSEGMRIGGANVLTF
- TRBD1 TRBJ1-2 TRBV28 TGTGCCAGCAGGGGACAGGGGACGAACTATGGCTACACCTTC CASRGQGTNYGYTF
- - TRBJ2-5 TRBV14 TGTGCCAGCAGCCAAGGCGGGACCCAGTACTTC CASSQGGTQYF
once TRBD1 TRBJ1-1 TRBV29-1 TGCAGCGCACAGGGGCTGATGAGTGGAACTGAAGCTTTCTTT CSAQGLMSGTEAFF
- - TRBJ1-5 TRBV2 TGTGCCAGCAGTGAAGCGCGACAGGCCCATCAGCCCCAGCATTTT CASSEARQAHQPQHF
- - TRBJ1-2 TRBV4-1 TGCGCCAGCAGCCAAGAAGGGACATTTGGCTACACCTTC CASSQEGTFGYTF
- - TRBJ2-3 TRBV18 TGTGCCAGCTCACCACACCCGGGGGATACGCAGTATTTT CASSPHPGDTQYF
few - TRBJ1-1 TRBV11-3 TGTGCCAGCAGCTACAGGGAAAGGACTGAAGCTTTCTTT CASSYRERTEAFF
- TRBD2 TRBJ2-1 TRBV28 TGTGCCAGCAGTCCTAGAGGTGGGGGGGCCTACAATGAGCAGTTCTTC CASSPRGGGAYNEQFF
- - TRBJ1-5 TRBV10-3 TGTGCCATCGCCGGGACAAATAGCAATCAGCCCCAGCATTTT CAIAGTNSNQPQHF
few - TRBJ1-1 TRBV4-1 TGCGCCAGCAGCCAACCTGTCCGGGGGGGCCTTAACACTGAAGCTTTCTTT CASSQPVRGGLNTEAFF
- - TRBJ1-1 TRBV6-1 TGTGCCACCCACGGGGACACTGAAGCTTTCTTT CATHGDTEAFF